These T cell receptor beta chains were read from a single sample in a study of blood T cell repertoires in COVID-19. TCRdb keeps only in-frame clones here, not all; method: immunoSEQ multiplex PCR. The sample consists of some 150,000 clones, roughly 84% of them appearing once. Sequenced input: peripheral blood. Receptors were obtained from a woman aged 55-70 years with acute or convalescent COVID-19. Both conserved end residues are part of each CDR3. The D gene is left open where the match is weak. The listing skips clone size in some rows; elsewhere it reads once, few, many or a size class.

CDR3nt: TGTGCCAGCAGAGCCGACAGGGGCGCTGAAGCTTTCTTT
CDR3aa: CASRADRGAEAFF
j_gene: TRBJ1-1
abundance: NA
v_gene: TRBV12-3/TRBV12-4
d_gene: TRBD1

CDR3nt: TGTGCCAGCAGTTTAACTCCGGGACTAGCGGACAATGAGCAGTTCTTC
CDR3aa: CASSLTPGLADNEQFF
j_gene: TRBJ2-1
abundance: NA
v_gene: TRBV28
d_gene: TRBD2

CDR3nt: TGTGCCAGCAGTGAGCCGGGGAGGACAGATACGCAGTATTTT
CDR3aa: CASSEPGRTDTQYF
j_gene: TRBJ2-3
abundance: NA
v_gene: TRBV5-4
d_gene: NA

CDR3nt: TGCGCCAGCAGCTATTTTATCCATGGGCCCGGGGAGCTGTTTTTT
CDR3aa: CASSYFIHGPGELFF
j_gene: TRBJ2-2
abundance: NA
v_gene: TRBV5-1
d_gene: NA

CDR3nt: TGTGCCTGGAGTGTCGCCGGGGAGCTGTTTTTT
CDR3aa: CAWSVAGELFF
j_gene: TRBJ2-2
abundance: NA
v_gene: TRBV30
d_gene: NA

CDR3nt: TGTGCCAGCTCACCACCCCAGGGCATCTCTGGAAACACCATATATTTT
CDR3aa: CASSPPQGISGNTIYF
j_gene: TRBJ1-3
abundance: NA
v_gene: TRBV18
d_gene: NA

CDR3nt: TGCGCCAGCAGCCAGGCGACAGGGATCGGTGGCTACACCTTC
CDR3aa: CASSQATGIGGYTF
j_gene: TRBJ1-2
abundance: NA
v_gene: TRBV4-3
d_gene: TRBD1

CDR3nt: TGTGCCAGCAGTGGGTACCGGGACAGGGGTTATAATTCACCCCTCCACTTT
CDR3aa: CASSGYRDRGYNSPLHF
j_gene: TRBJ1-6
abundance: NA
v_gene: TRBV27
d_gene: TRBD1

CDR3nt: TGTGCCAGCAGCCAAGCGCGGACTAGCGGGGGCTTCAATGAGCAGTTCTTC
CDR3aa: CASSQARTSGGFNEQFF
j_gene: TRBJ2-1
abundance: NA
v_gene: TRBV4-2
d_gene: TRBD2

CDR3nt: TGCGCCAGCAGCCAACACAGGTCCTCCTACAATGAGCAGTTCTTC
CDR3aa: CASSQHRSSYNEQFF
j_gene: TRBJ2-1
abundance: NA
v_gene: TRBV4-1
d_gene: NA

CDR3nt: TGCAGCGTAGTGGGCAGGGTATCTGACACTGAAGCTTTCTTT
CDR3aa: CSVVGRVSDTEAFF
j_gene: TRBJ1-1
abundance: NA
v_gene: TRBV29-1
d_gene: NA

CDR3nt: TGTGCCAGCAGCTTGAGACTAGCGGGATGGCAAGAGACCCAGTACTTC
CDR3aa: CASSLRLAGWQETQYF
j_gene: TRBJ2-5
abundance: NA
v_gene: TRBV7-2
d_gene: TRBD2

CDR3nt: TGTGCCACCAGCTTCTCACCCGGTGAGTCCTACGAGCAGTACTTC
CDR3aa: CATSFSPGESYEQYF
j_gene: TRBJ2-7
abundance: NA
v_gene: TRBV15
d_gene: NA

CDR3nt: TGTGCCAGCAGCTTAAATCCAGCTTCACCGGGTCGGGAAGAGACCCAGTACTTC
CDR3aa: CASSLNPASPGREETQYF
j_gene: TRBJ2-5
abundance: NA
v_gene: TRBV7-9
d_gene: NA

CDR3nt: TGTGCCAGCAGCACCCGACAGGGGGCAGGGGAGCAGTACTTC
CDR3aa: CASSTRQGAGEQYF
j_gene: TRBJ2-7
abundance: once
v_gene: TRBV11-3
d_gene: TRBD1

CDR3nt: TGTGCCAGCAGGGCGTCAGGGGATTCACCCCTCCACTTT
CDR3aa: CASRASGDSPLHF
j_gene: TRBJ1-6
abundance: NA
v_gene: TRBV2
d_gene: NA

CDR3nt: TGTGCCAGCAGCTTATTTCGGATGATGGGGACAGGAATGTACAATGAGCAGTTCTTC
CDR3aa: CASSLFRMMGTGMYNEQFF
j_gene: TRBJ2-1
abundance: NA
v_gene: TRBV7-8
d_gene: TRBD1

CDR3nt: TGTGCTAGTGGTTTACGCCCGTGGGGGCATAGCAATCAGCCCCAGCATTTT
CDR3aa: CASGLRPWGHSNQPQHF
j_gene: TRBJ1-5
abundance: NA
v_gene: TRBV12-5
d_gene: NA

CDR3nt: TGCAGTGCTAGTGCAGGGGGCTATTCACCCCTCCACTTT
CDR3aa: CSASAGGYSPLHF
j_gene: TRBJ1-6
abundance: NA
v_gene: TRBV20-1
d_gene: TRBD1

CDR3nt: TGTGCCAGCAGCCAAACGCGGACAGGAGGAGAGACCCAGTACTTC
CDR3aa: CASSQTRTGGETQYF
j_gene: TRBJ2-5
abundance: NA
v_gene: TRBV3-1/TRBV3-2
d_gene: TRBD1

CDR3nt: TGTGCCAGCAGTTACCGCGGGGGTGAGCAGTACTTC
CDR3aa: CASSYRGGEQYF
j_gene: TRBJ2-7
abundance: once
v_gene: TRBV6-5
d_gene: TRBD2

CDR3nt: TGTGCCAGTACCAAGGGACAGGGAAATGAAAAACTGTTTTTT
CDR3aa: CASTKGQGNEKLFF
j_gene: TRBJ1-4
abundance: few
v_gene: TRBV19
d_gene: TRBD1

CDR3nt: TGTGCCAGCAGTGCCCTCGGGAGACAGGGGCGAACTGAAGCTTTCTTT
CDR3aa: CASSALGRQGRTEAFF
j_gene: TRBJ1-1
abundance: NA
v_gene: TRBV25-1
d_gene: TRBD1

CDR3nt: TGCGCCAGCAGCTCGGGGACAGGGGAGACCCAGTACTTC
CDR3aa: CASSSGTGETQYF
j_gene: TRBJ2-5
abundance: NA
v_gene: TRBV5-1
d_gene: TRBD1

CDR3nt: TGTGCCAGCTCACCTTGGGCTAGCGGGGACAATGAGCAGTTCTTC
CDR3aa: CASSPWASGDNEQFF
j_gene: TRBJ2-1
abundance: NA
v_gene: TRBV18
d_gene: TRBD2

CDR3nt: TGCAGCGTTGACCCGGGACAGCTCACCGGGGAGCTGTTTTTT
CDR3aa: CSVDPGQLTGELFF
j_gene: TRBJ2-2
abundance: once
v_gene: TRBV29-1
d_gene: TRBD1

CDR3nt: TGTGCCAGCAGTTCCCCCCGGGTCGCAGGGAATTACGAGCAGTACTTC
CDR3aa: CASSSPRVAGNYEQYF
j_gene: TRBJ2-7
abundance: NA
v_gene: TRBV28
d_gene: NA

CDR3nt: TGTGCCAGTAGCGGACAGGCGAACACTGAAGCTTTCTTT
CDR3aa: CASSGQANTEAFF
j_gene: TRBJ1-1
abundance: NA
v_gene: TRBV19
d_gene: TRBD1

CDR3nt: TGCGCCAGCAGCCCCCGACAGGGTTCAGAGACCCAGTACTTC
CDR3aa: CASSPRQGSETQYF
j_gene: TRBJ2-5
abundance: NA
v_gene: TRBV5-1
d_gene: TRBD1

CDR3nt: TGTGCCAGCGCGGAAGCGGGAGCGCGCCTCGGGCAGTATTTT
CDR3aa: CASAEAGARLGQYF
j_gene: TRBJ2-3
abundance: once
v_gene: TRBV19
d_gene: TRBD2

CDR3nt: TGTGCCAGCAGTTTGGGGACAGGGGGGGCTTTCTTT
CDR3aa: CASSLGTGGAFF
j_gene: TRBJ1-1
abundance: NA
v_gene: TRBV28
d_gene: TRBD1

CDR3nt: TGTGCCAGCAGCCAATCTAGGGGCTGGGGGCAGTTCTTC
CDR3aa: CASSQSRGWGQFF
j_gene: TRBJ2-1
abundance: NA
v_gene: TRBV14
d_gene: NA

CDR3nt: TGTGCCAGCAGCCCTGACAGGGTGACGAACACCGGGGAGCTGTTTTTT
CDR3aa: CASSPDRVTNTGELFF
j_gene: TRBJ2-2
abundance: NA
v_gene: TRBV9
d_gene: TRBD1